The 27 T cell receptor beta chains listed next were all sequenced from one sample in a study of human T cells and chemical hapten exposure. TCRdb used MiXCR to reprocess the RACE reads, holding one entry per CDR3 protein. The sample has about 84,000 distinct CDR3 sequences, roughly a tenth seen once. Time point meaning: patch test 3, about 24 weeks after DPC sensitization. As for treatment: therapeutic diphenylcyclopropenone sensitization with weekly scalp DPC. Sequenced material: whole blood, taken in connection with sensitization to the hapten diphenylcyclopropenone (DPC). These receptors all stem from a woman aged 50 to 60 with alopecia areata. Some clones in this sample may be carry-over from other donors' samples.

This clonotype occurred many times. The chain has TRBV6-5 and TRBJ1-1; D uncertain. The V gene lost 2 bases and the J gene lost 6 bases, with 16 bases spanning the gap. Per the germline V gene, CDR1 is MNHEY and CDR2 is SVGAGI. The CDR3 covers 15 residues. This CDR3 reads CASSYMGLLRAEAFF. The CDR3 DNA sequence: TGTGCCAGCAGTTACATGGGTCTTCTAAGGGCTGAAGCTTTCTTT.

This clonotype was seen only a few times. V gene TRBV13 combines with J gene TRBJ2-2; D is possibly TRBD2 (6 bases). V lost 4 bases, J lost 2 bases, and 8 bases lay in between. This CDR3 comprises 14 residues. Germline V gives CDR1 PRHDT, CDR2 FYEKMQ (reference sequence). The CDR3 DNA is TGTGCCAGCAGCTCAGGACTAAACACCGGGGAGCTGTTTTTT. Translated, it gives CASSSGLNTGELFF.

The chain is built from TRBV5-8 and TRBJ2-3; possibly TRBD1 or TRBD2 for D (5 bases each). The germline V gene has CDR1 SGHTS and CDR2 YDEGEE. V was pared by 7 bases and J by 4 bases, with 13 bases between. The CDR3 contains 13 residues. CDR3 in DNA: TGTGCCAGCTCCTGGGGGTGGGCAGATACGCAGTATTTT. Its protein product is CASSWGWADTQYF. Supplemented by reference TRBV5-8 and TRBJ2-3, the full variable domain reads EAGVTQSPTHLIKTRGQQATLRCSPISGHTSVYWYQQALGLGLQFLLWYDEGEERNRGNFPPRFSGRQFPNYSSELNVNALELEDSALYLCASSWGWADTQYFGPGTRLTVL.

The J gene is TRBJ2-5, the V gene TRBV6-5; D is perhaps TRBD1 (6 bases). The CDR3 is made up of 14 amino acids. Germline loops: CDR1 MNHEY, CDR2 SVGAGI. V dropped 6 bases and J dropped 7 bases, with 18 bases sitting between them. The CDR3 DNA sequence: TGTGCCAGCAGACCAGGGGCGCCGGCTCGGACCCAGTACTTC. Amino acid sequence: CASRPGAPARTQYF.

V gene TRBV7-9 combines with J gene TRBJ2-5; TRBD2 aligns across 8 bases. CDR1 and CDR2 from the germline V gene are SEHNR and FQNEAQ (reference sequence). V was clipped by 5 bases and J by 2 bases; unmatched bases: 7. The CDR3 covers 15 residues. CDR3 sequence: CASSQIAGKQETQYF. CDR3 DNA: TGTGCCAGCAGCCAAATAGCGGGGAAACAAGAGACCCAGTACTTC.

This clonotype occurred many times. The chain couples TRBV27 to TRBJ1-5, with TRBD1 matching over 9 bases. The CDR3 length is 17 residues. V lost 1 base and J lost 3; bases outside the gene matches: 7. The germline CDR1 and CDR2 sequences are MNHEY and SMNVEV (reference sequence). As DNA, the CDR3 is TGTGCCAGCAGTTTATATGGACAGGGGAATTTCAATCAGCCCCAGCATTTT. Residues: CASSLYGQGNFNQPQHF.

The chain links TRBV4-1 to TRBJ2-7; no reliable D call. Between the trimmed V and J ends, which lost 0 bases and 1 base, there was a span of 4 bases. This CDR3 has 13 residues. Per germline, CDR1 MGHRA and CDR2 YSYEKL. The CDR3 loop reads CASSQERSYEQYF. The DNA for the CDR3 is TGCGCCAGCAGCCAAGAAAGATCCTACGAGCAGTACTTC.

This clonotype was recorded many times. V gene TRBV23-1 combines with J gene TRBJ2-3, with TRBD2 matching 7 bases. TRBV23-1 counts as an open reading frame of uncertain function. The length of the CDR3 is 23 residues. V shed 7 bases, J shed 3 bases, and the junction held 34 bases outside the gene matches. The CDR3 bases are TGCGCCAGCATAACCGGGACGGGGCCTACGAGGGCGGGAGCCAGCCGCTTGACAGATACGCAGTATTTT. Its protein product is CASITGTGPTRAGASRLTDTQYF.

The chain recombines TRBV4-2 with TRBJ2-5, with 7 bases fitting TRBD2. With V trimmed by 5 bases and J by 3 bases, 9 bases remained unmatched. The CDR3 runs to 15 residues. Germline CDR1 LGHNA, CDR2 YNFKEQ. CDR3 sequence (DNA): TGTGCCAGCAGCGGGACGGCGGGGGAGGAAGAGACCCAGTACTTC. The encoded protein is CASSGTAGEEETQYF.

The chain employs TRBV6-5 and TRBJ2-3; 7 bases align to TRBD2. Germline loops: CDR1 MNHEY, CDR2 SVGAGI. The trim removed 0 bases at V and 4 bases at J, leaving 7 bases unmatched. The CDR3 extends over 16 amino acids. The CDR3 region has the DNA TGTGCCAGCAGTTACTCGGGGGGGAGGGCCTCAGATACGCAGTATTTT. This translates into CASSYSGGRASDTQYF.

This clonotype was recorded at least ten times. The CDR3 loop is CASSSTGGRMNTEAFF. The CDR3 DNA follows: TGTGCCAGCAGCTCAACTGGGGGGCGTATGAACACTGAAGCTTTCTTT. The chain is built from TRBV11-2 and TRBJ1-1; D possibly corresponds to TRBD1 (6 bases). V dropped 4 bases and J dropped 0 bases, with 15 bases sitting between them. This CDR3 contains 16 residues. Germline V gene data show CDR1 as SGHAT and CDR2 as FQNNGV.

The table lists this clonotype with many counts. The rearrangement joins TRBV11-2 to TRBJ1-1; D ambiguous. V was clipped by 5 bases and J by 2 bases, with 15 bases between them. The CDR3 spans 15 residues. Germline V lookup: CDR1 SGHAT, CDR2 FQNNGV. CDR3 residues: CASSPPQRPNTEAFF. DNA for the CDR3: TGTGCCAGCAGCCCACCCCAACGTCCTAACACTGAAGCTTTCTTT.

The chain is built from TRBV27 and TRBJ2-7, with 8 bases identical to TRBD2. CDR1 and CDR2 from the germline V gene are MNHEY and SMNVEV (reference sequence). The length of the CDR3 is 16 residues. J gave up 5 bases and V 5 bases, and 14 bases lay outside the gene matches. The CDR3 DNA sequence: TGTGCCAGCAGTCCCGCAGGGGCCGGGAGGGGGAACGAGCAGTACTTC. Its translation: CASSPAGAGRGNEQYF.

This clonotype was counted ten times or more. This sequence joins TRBV5-1 and TRBJ1-1; D might be TRBD1 (6 bases). The CDR3 length is 16 residues. The V end lost 0 bases, the J end lost 0 bases, and 12 bases lay between the germline ends. Germline-derived CDR1 and CDR2 are SGHRS and YFSETQ. CDR3: CASSLGAGVLNTEAFF. The DNA for the CDR3 is TGCGCCAGCAGCTTGGGGGCAGGGGTCTTGAACACTGAAGCTTTCTTT.

At least ten counts were recorded for this clonotype. The CDR3 nucleotides read TGTGCCAGCAGCCCGTTTGACGGCCAAGAGACCCAGTACTTC. Its translation is CASSPFDGQETQYF. The rearrangement uses TRBV7-2 and TRBJ2-5; no definite D call. Trimming removed 5 bases at V and 1 base at J, with 11 bases between. Germline CDR1 SGHTA, CDR2 FQGNSA. CDR3 length: 14 residues.

This clonotype was recorded many times. The chain carries TRBV7-2 and TRBJ2-7; 8 positions agree with TRBD1. This CDR3 has 15 amino acids. V trimming: 1 base; J trimming: 2 bases; junction bases outside the gene matches: 4. Germline V gives CDR1 SGHTA, CDR2 FQGNSA. Written as DNA, the CDR3 is TGTGCCAGCAGCTTAGACTGGACAGGGACCTACGAGCAGTACTTC. Translating gives CASSLDWTGTYEQYF.

For this clonotype: This may arise from a read error, as a much more abundant clone is one base away. This chain links TRBV6-1 with TRBJ1-4; a possible D gene is TRBD1 (5 bases). Germline V CDR1 and CDR2: MNHNS, SASEGT. This CDR3 region has 15 residues. CDR3 region: CASRKGPGTNEKQFF. DNA for the CDR3: TGTGCCAGCAGGAAGGGTCCAGGGACTAATGAAAAACAGTTTTTT.

This clonotype was seen only a few times. V and J are TRBV7-2 and TRBJ2-2, with 9 positions matching TRBD1. Unmatched junction bases numbered 16, after V lost 5 bases and J lost 6 bases. Germline lookup yields CDR1 SGHTA and CDR2 FQGNSA. The CDR3 consists of 18 residues. CDR3 sequence: CASSPPNRGRLRAGELFF. CDR3 bases: TGTGCCAGCAGCCCTCCCAACAGGGGGCGCCTAAGGGCCGGGGAGCTGTTTTTT. Variable domain in full (rest from reference TRBV7-2 and TRBJ2-2): GAGVSQSPSNKVTEKGKDVELRCDPISGHTALYWYRQSLGQGLEFLIYFQGNSAPDKSGLPSDRFSAERTGGSVSTLTIQRTQQEDSAVYLCASSPPNRGRLRAGELFFGEGSRLTVL.

This clonotype has a count of ten or more. The V and J genes are TRBV5-1 and TRBJ2-5; 7 nucleotides match TRBD1. Trimming cost V 4 bases and J 1 base; bases outside gene matches: 10. The germline V gene encodes CDR1 SGHRS and CDR2 YFSETQ. The CDR3 runs to 16 residues. The CDR3 is CASSEAGTVSQETQYF. The CDR3 DNA is TGCGCCAGCAGCGAAGCCGGGACAGTGTCCCAAGAGACCCAGTACTTC. Complete variable domain (other parts from reference TRBV5-1 and TRBJ2-5): KAGVTQTPRYLIKTRGQQVTLSCSPISGHRSVSWYQQTPGQGLQFLFEYFSETQRNKGNFPGRFSGRQFSNSRSEMNVSTLELGDSALYLCASSEAGTVSQETQYFGPGTRLLVL.

This clonotype was recorded a few times. The chain employs TRBV20-1 and TRBJ2-1; TRBD2 matches 10 bases. This CDR3 region has 15 residues. Looked up from germline, CDR1 is DFQATT and CDR2 is SNEGSKA (reference sequence). With V trimmed by 0 bases and J by 6 bases, 5 bases remained unmatched. The CDR3 coding sequence is TGCAGTGCTAGAGATCTAGCGGGAGTTGCCAATGAGCAGTTCTTC. Its translation is CSARDLAGVANEQFF.

The gene calls are TRBV29-1 and TRBJ1-1; TRBD1 is a possible D gene (5 bases). CDR3 size: 14 residues. The V gene lost 2 bases and the J gene lost 1 base, with 11 bases spanning the gap. Germline lookup yields CDR1 SQVTM and CDR2 ANQGSEA. This CDR3 reads CSVERGTGNTEAFF. The CDR3 nucleotides are TGCAGCGTTGAACGAGGGACGGGGAACACTGAAGCTTTCTTT.

Many counts were recorded for this clonotype. This chain's CDR3 is CASSLGYSTDTQYF. In DNA form, the CDR3 reads TGTGCCAGCAGCTTAGGATACAGCACAGATACGCAGTATTTT. This chain links TRBV11-2 with TRBJ2-3, with D unresolved. Germline assignment: CDR1 SGHAT and CDR2 FQNNGV. V lost 1 base to trimming and J lost 0 bases, with 5 bases between them. The length of the CDR3 is 14 residues. Full variable domain (outside the CDR3, taken from reference TRBV11-2 and TRBJ2-3): EAGVAQSPRYKIIEKRQSVAFWCNPISGHATLYWYQQILGQGPKLLIQFQNNGVVDDSQLPKDRFSAERLKGVDSTLKIQPAKLEDSAVYLCASSLGYSTDTQYFGPGTRLTVL.

J is TRBJ2-3 and V is TRBV27; 13 bases agree with TRBD2. This CDR3 comprises 17 residues. Germline V CDR1 and CDR2: MNHEY, SMNVEV (reference sequence). The junction had 11 bases not matched to a gene; V was cut back by 5 bases and J by 6 bases. The CDR3 is CASSGVGLAGNWDTQYF. Here the CDR3 DNA reads TGTGCCAGCAGTGGCGTGGGACTAGCGGGAAATTGGGATACGCAGTATTTT.

Many counts were recorded for this clonotype. This chain links TRBV7-2 with TRBJ2-1; weak D call: TRBD2 (6 bases). Trimming shortened V by 5 bases and J by 4 bases, and 9 bases separated the two germline ends. Germline CDR1 reads SGHTA; CDR2 reads FQGNSA. The CDR3 covers 13 residues. Here the CDR3 DNA reads TGTGCCAGCAGCCTGACTAGGTACAATGAGCAGTTCTTC. Protein sequence: CASSLTRYNEQFF.

This clonotype appeared many times. The V gene is TRBV6-5, the J gene TRBJ2-5; possible D gene TRBD2, 6 bases. The CDR3 is 16 amino acids. Germline V CDR1 and CDR2: MNHEY, SVGAGI. V gave up 0 bases and J gave up 5 bases, with 16 bases separating them. DNA of the CDR3: TGTGCCAGCAGTTACTCGAAGGGACTGGGATGGGAGACCCAGTACTTC. Amino acids: CASSYSKGLGWETQYF.

This clonotype was recorded many times. The CDR3 region has the DNA TGTGCCAGCAGCCCGCAGGGGGCGGTAGGGAATGAGCAGTTCTTC. This gives the protein CASSPQGAVGNEQFF. V usage is TRBV9 and J usage is TRBJ2-1, with 8 positions matching TRBD1. The CDR3 is 15 residues long. CDR1 is SGDLS and CDR2 is YYNGEE in the germline V gene. V trimming: 4 bases; J trimming: 7 bases; junction bases outside the gene matches: 10.

This clonotype was detected only a few times. The CDR3 DNA sequence: TGTGCCAGCAGCCTAGGGGGCAGCTATGGCTACACCTTC. Its protein is CASSLGGSYGYTF. The rearrangement joins TRBV11-2 to TRBJ1-2; TRBD1 agrees at 7 bases. The CDR3 has 13 residues. V shed 5 bases and J 4 bases; nucleotides not matched to a gene: 4. From germline, CDR1 is SGHAT and CDR2 FQNNGV.